This T cell receptor beta chain was obtained from a study of PD-1 blockade in classical Hodgkin lymphoma. Overall study results and limits: Underlying causes for the observed repertoire differences were not defined, possibly disease activity or prior therapy.

This CDR3 comprises 16 residues. CDR1 and CDR2 (germline): SNHLY, FYNNEI. Trimming left V 7 bases short and J 0 bases short, with 17 bases between. About this clone itself: Its antigen is still unknown.

Produced via immunoSEQ multiplex PCR; TCRdb's table is partial and in-frame only. The sample has approximately 57,000 clones, roughly 90% seen once; the top ten hold less than 11%. Brentuximab vedotin exposure varied among the patients, all of whom had relapsed after autologous stem cell transplantation. The sequencing here drew on peripheral blood mononuclear cells (PBMCs), taken before the second cycle of nivolumab. This chain uses TRBV2 with TRBJ2-3, with D uncertain. This sequence originates from a human donor with classical Hodgkin lymphoma. CDR3 nucleotides: TGTGCCAGCACGTCAATAGCTCTTGAAAGCACAGATACGCAGTATTTT. Protein: CASTSIALESTDTQYF. The variable domain in full, completed from reference TRBV2 and TRBJ2-3, reads EPEVTQTPSHQVTQMGQEVILRCVPISNHLYFYWYRQILGQKVEFLVSFYNNEISEKSEIFDDQFSVERPDGSNFTLKIRSTKLEDSAMYFCASTSIALESTDTQYFGPGTRLTVL.